This paragraph reports one TCR beta chain. The source of the sample is a study of blood T cell repertoires in COVID-19. Data came from immunoSEQ multiplex PCR; TCRdb stores just in-frame clones and leaves some out. The sample has some 180,000 clones, approximately 86% seen once. There are 14 residues in the CDR3. The V gene's germline CDR1 is LNHDA and CDR2 SQIVND (reference sequence). The ends lost 3 bases at V and 3 bases at J; junction bases unmatched: 3. The sequence derives from a woman in her thirties or forties in a cohort exposed to, infected with or recovered from COVID-19 (not recorded which). Source material: PBMCs or T cells enriched from blood (not recorded which). The chain recombines TRBV19 with TRBJ1-1; 8 bases align to TRBD1. CDR3 residues: CASSIQGADTEAFF. Written as DNA, the CDR3 is TGTGCCAGTAGTATCCAGGGGGCGGACACTGAAGCTTTCTTT.